The sequence of this TCR beta chain was determined in a study of T cell responses to AZD1222 COVID-19 vaccine. Study-level findings and limits: Repertoires in all cases were sampled only once the peak T cell response had passed. Rises in breadth and depth of Spike-specific TCRs came after two AZD1222 doses. CD4 TCRs associated with vaccination spanned spike, dominating at 160-218 and 743-854.

This clone was detected only once. Its antigen is unknown. The CDR3 contains 15 residues. V lost 6 bases to trimming and J lost 1 base, with 14 bases between them. Germline lookup yields CDR1 MDHEN and CDR2 SYDVKM. Method: immunoSEQ multiplex PCR; TCRdb's copy keeps in-frame clones and lacks some. The repertoire has approximately 190,000 clones, 85% to 95% of them found once; the top ten carry over 1%. This material consisted of peripheral blood, taken on day 0 of AZD1222 vaccination. The TCR comes from an adult in good health. The chain is built from TRBV28 and TRBJ2-3; TRBD1 is a possible D gene (5 bases). The CDR3 nucleotides are TGTGCCAGCAGCCCAATACAGGTTGGCACAGATACGCAGTATTTT. Protein: CASSPIQVGTDTQYF.